This T cell receptor (beta chain) derives from a study of cytotoxic CD8 clonotypes in ibrutinib-treated CLL. Profiled with immunoSEQ multiplex PCR; TCRdb holds only in-frame clones, not every one. The sample lists under 200,000 clones; more than 80% were seen once. The receptor's source is a human donor with chronic lymphocytic leukemia. The sequencing used PBMCs, collected after 24 months of ibrutinib treatment.

CDR3 coding DNA: TGTGCCAGCTCACCACCAAAGGGGGCAAGGAACACTGAAGCTTTCTTT. It yields the protein CASSPPKGARNTEAFF. This sequence joins TRBV18 and TRBJ1-1, with TRBD1 matching over 7 bases. This CDR3 comprises 16 residues. CDR1 and CDR2 from the germline V gene are KGHSH and LQKENI. The V and J ends lost 0 bases and 1 base, in that order; junction bases with no gene match: 5.